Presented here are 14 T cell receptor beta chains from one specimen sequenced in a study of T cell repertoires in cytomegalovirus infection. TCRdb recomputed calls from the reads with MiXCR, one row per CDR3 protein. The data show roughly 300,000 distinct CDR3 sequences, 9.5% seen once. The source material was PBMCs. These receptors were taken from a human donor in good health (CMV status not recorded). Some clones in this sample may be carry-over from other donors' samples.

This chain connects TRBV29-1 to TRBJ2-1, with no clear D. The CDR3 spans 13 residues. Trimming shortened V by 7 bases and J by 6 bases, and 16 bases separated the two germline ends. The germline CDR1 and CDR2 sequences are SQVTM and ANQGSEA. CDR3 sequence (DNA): TGCAGCGGAGGCCCCAGGAACGGCAATGAGCAGTTCTTC. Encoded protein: CSGGPRNGNEQFF.

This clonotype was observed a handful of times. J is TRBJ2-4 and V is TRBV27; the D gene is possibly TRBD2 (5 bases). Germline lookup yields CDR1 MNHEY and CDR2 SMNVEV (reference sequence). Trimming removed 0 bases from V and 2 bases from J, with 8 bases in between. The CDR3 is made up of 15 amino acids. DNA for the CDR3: TGTGCCAGCAGTTTATCACGAGGGTCCAAAAACATTCAGTACTTC. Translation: CASSLSRGSKNIQYF.

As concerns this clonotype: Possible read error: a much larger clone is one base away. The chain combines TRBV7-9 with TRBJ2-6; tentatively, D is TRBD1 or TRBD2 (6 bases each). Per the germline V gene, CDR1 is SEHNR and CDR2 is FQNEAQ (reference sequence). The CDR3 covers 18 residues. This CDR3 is CASTKQGGPLPGVNVLTF. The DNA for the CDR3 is TGTGCCAGCACCAAACAAGGGGGGCCCCTTCCTGGGGTCAACGTCCTGACTTTC.

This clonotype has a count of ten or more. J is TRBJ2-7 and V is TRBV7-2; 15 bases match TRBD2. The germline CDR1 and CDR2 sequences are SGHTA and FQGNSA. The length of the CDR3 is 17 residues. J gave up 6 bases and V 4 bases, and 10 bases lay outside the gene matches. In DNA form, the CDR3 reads TGTGCCAGCAGCTCCGCGGGACTAGCGGGAGGCACTGGCGAGCAGTACTTC. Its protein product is CASSSAGLAGGTGEQYF.

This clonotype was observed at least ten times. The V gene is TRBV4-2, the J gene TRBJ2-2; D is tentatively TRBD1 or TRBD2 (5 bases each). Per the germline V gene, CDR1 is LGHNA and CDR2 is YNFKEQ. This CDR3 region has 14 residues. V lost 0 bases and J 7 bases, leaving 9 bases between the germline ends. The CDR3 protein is CASSQDRGGGELFF. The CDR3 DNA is TGTGCCAGCAGCCAAGATCGGGGCGGCGGGGAGCTGTTTTTT.

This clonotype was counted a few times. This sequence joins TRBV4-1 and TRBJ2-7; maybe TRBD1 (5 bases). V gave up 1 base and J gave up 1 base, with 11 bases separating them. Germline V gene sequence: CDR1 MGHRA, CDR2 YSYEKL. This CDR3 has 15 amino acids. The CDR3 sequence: CASSQVIRGSYEQYF. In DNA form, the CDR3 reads TGCGCCAGCAGCCAAGTAATTAGGGGTTCCTACGAGCAGTACTTC.

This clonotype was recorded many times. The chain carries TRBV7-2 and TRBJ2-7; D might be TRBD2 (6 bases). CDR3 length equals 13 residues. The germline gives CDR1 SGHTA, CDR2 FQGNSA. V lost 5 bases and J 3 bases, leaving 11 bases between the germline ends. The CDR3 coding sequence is TGTGCCAGCAGCCCACTCGGGAGCTACGAGCAGTACTTC. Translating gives CASSPLGSYEQYF.

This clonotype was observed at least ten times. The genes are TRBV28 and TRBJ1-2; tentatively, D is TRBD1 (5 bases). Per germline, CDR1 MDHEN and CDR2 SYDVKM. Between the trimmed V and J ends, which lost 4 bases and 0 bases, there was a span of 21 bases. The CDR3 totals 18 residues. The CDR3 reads CASSSPGTIAISNYGYTF. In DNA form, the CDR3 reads TGTGCCAGCAGTTCTCCGGGGACGATTGCGATTTCTAACTATGGCTACACCTTC.

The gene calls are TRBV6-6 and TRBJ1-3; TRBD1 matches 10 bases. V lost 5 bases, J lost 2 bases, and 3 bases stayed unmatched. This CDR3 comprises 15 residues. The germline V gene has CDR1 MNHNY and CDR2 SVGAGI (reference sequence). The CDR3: CASSRQGAAGNTIYF. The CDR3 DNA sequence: TGTGCCAGCAGTCGACAGGGGGCGGCTGGAAACACCATATATTTT.

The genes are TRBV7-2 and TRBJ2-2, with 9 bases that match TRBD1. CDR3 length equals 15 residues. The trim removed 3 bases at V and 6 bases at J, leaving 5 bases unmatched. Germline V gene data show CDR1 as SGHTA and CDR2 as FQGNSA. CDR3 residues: CASSFDRGESGELFF. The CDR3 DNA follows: TGTGCCAGCAGCTTCGACAGGGGGGAATCCGGGGAGCTGTTTTTT. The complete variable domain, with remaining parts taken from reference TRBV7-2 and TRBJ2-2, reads GAGVSQSPSNKVTEKGKDVELRCDPISGHTALYWYRQSLGQGLEFLIYFQGNSAPDKSGLPSDRFSAERTGGSVSTLTIQRTQQEDSAVYLCASSFDRGESGELFFGEGSRLTVL.

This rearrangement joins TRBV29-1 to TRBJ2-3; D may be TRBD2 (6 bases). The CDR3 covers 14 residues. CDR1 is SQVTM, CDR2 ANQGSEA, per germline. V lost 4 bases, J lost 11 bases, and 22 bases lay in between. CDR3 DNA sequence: TGCAGCGTTGTTTTCAGGACGGCGGGGCGCGGGCAGTATTTT. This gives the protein CSVVFRTAGRGQYF.

Here the CDR3 reads CASSTPGQYNEQFF. In nucleotides, the CDR3 is TGTGCCAGTAGTACTCCGGGACAGTACAATGAGCAGTTCTTC. The V gene is TRBV19, the J gene TRBJ2-1; 7 bases line up with TRBD1. Trimming cost V 4 bases and J 4 bases; bases outside gene matches: 4. This CDR3 region has 14 residues. Germline CDR1 LNHDA, CDR2 SQIVND (reference sequence).

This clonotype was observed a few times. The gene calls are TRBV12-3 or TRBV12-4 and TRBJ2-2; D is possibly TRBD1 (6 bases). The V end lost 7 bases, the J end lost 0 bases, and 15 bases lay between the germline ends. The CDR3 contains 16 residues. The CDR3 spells CASILQGGANTGELFF. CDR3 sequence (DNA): TGTGCCAGCATCCTACAGGGTGGGGCGAACACCGGGGAGCTGTTTTTT.

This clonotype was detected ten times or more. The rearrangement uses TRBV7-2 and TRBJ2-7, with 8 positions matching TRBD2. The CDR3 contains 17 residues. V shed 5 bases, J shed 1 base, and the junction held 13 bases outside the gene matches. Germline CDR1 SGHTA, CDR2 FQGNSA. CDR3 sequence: CASSRGAAGGGSYEQYF. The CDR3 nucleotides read TGTGCCAGCAGCCGTGGGGCTGCGGGGGGCGGATCCTACGAGCAGTACTTC.